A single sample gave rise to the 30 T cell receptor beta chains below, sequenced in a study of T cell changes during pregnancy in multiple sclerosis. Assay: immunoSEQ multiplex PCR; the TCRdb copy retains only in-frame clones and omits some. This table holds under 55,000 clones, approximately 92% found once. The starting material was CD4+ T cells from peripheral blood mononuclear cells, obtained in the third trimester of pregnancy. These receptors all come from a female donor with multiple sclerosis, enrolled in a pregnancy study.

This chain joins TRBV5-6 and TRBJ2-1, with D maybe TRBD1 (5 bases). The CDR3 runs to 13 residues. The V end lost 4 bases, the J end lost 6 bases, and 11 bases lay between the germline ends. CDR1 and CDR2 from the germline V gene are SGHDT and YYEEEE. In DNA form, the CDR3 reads TGTGCCAGCAGCCCAGGGATCGGCAATGAGCAGTTCTTC. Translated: CASSPGIGNEQFF.

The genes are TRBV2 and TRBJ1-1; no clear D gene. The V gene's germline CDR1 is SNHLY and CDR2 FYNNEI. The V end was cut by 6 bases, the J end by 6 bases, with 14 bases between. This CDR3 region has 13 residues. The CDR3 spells CASRNEGWAEAFF. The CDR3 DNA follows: TGTGCCAGCAGAAATGAGGGTTGGGCTGAAGCTTTCTTT.

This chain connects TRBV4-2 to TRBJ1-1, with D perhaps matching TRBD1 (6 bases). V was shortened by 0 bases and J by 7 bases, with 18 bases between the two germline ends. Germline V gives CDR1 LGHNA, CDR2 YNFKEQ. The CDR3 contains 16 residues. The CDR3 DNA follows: TGTGCCAGCAGCCAAGAAGGGCCAGGGGTTTTGATTGAAGCTTTCTTT. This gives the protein CASSQEGPGVLIEAFF.

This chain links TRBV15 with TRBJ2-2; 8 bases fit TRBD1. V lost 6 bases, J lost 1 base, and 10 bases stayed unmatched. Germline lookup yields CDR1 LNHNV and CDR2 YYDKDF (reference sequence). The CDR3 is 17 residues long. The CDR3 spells CATRRTGPGKNTGELFF. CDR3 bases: TGTGCCACCAGAAGGACAGGGCCAGGGAAGAACACCGGGGAGCTGTTTTTT.

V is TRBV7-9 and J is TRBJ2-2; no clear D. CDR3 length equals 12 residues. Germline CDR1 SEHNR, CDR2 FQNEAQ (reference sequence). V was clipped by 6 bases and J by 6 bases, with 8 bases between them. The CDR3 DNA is TGTGCCAGCAGTATCGTGTCCGGGGAGCTGTTTTTT. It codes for CASSIVSGELFF.

CDR3 sequence (DNA): TGTGCCAGCTCTTCCATTGCGACTAGCACAGATACGCAGTATTTT. Translated: CASSSIATSTDTQYF. The V gene is TRBV18, the J gene TRBJ2-3; no clear D gene. Per the germline V gene, CDR1 is KGHSH and CDR2 is LQKENI. CDR3 length: 15 amino acids. V was trimmed by 6 bases and J by 0 bases, leaving 13 bases between them.

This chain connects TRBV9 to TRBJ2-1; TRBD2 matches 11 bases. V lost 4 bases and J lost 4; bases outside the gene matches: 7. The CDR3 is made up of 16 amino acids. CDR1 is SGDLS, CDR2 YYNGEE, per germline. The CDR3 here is CASSTTGTSGYNEQFF. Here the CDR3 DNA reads TGTGCCAGCAGCACGACCGGGACTAGCGGTTACAATGAGCAGTTCTTC.

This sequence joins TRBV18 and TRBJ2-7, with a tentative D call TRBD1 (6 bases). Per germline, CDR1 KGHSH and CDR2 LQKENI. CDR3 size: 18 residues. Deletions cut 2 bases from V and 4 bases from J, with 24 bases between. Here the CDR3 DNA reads TGTGCCAGCTCACCAATTGGGGGTAGGACAGCACAACTGTACGAGCAGTACTTC. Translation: CASSPIGGRTAQLYEQYF.

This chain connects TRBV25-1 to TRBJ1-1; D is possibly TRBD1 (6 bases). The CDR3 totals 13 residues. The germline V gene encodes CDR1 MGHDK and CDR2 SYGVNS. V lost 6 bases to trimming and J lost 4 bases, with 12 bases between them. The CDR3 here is CASRDGGPTEAFF. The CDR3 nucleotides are TGTGCCAGCAGGGACGGGGGGCCCACTGAAGCTTTCTTT. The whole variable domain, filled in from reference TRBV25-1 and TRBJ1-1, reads EADIYQTPRYLVIGTGKKITLECSQTMGHDKMYWYQQDPGMELHLIHYSYGVNSTEKGDLSSESTVSRIRTEHFPLTLESARPSHTSQYLCASRDGGPTEAFFGQGTRLTVV.

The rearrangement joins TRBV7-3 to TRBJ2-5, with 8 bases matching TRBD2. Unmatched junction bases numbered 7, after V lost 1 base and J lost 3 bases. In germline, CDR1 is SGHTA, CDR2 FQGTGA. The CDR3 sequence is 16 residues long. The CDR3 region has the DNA TGTGCCAGCAGCTTAAACCCCAGCGGGGGAAAAGAGACCCAGTACTTC. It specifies CASSLNPSGGKETQYF.

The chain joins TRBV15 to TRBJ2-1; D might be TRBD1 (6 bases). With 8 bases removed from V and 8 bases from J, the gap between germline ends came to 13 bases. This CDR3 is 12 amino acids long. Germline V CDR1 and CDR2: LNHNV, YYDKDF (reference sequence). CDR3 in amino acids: CATGDGGYEQFF. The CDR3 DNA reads TGTGCCACCGGGGATGGGGGCTATGAGCAGTTCTTC.

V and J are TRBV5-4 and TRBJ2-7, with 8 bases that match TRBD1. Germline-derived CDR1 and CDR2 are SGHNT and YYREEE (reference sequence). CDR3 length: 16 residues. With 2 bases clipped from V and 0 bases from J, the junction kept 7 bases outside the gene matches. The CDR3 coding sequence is TGTGCCAGCAGCTTCACGCAGGGGGCCTTCTCCTACGAGCAGTACTTC. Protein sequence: CASSFTQGAFSYEQYF.

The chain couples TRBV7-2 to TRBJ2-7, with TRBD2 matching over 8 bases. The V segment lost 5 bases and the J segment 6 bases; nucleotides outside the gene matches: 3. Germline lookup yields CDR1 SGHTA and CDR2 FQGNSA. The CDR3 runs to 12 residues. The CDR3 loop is CASSPAGGEQYF. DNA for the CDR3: TGTGCCAGCAGCCCCGCGGGGGGCGAGCAGTACTTC.

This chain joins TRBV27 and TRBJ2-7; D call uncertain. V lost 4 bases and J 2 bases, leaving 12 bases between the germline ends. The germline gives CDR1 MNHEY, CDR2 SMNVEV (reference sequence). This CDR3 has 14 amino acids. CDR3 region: CASSSSRYPYEQYF. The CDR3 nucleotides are TGTGCCAGCAGTTCGTCGCGGTACCCCTACGAGCAGTACTTC.

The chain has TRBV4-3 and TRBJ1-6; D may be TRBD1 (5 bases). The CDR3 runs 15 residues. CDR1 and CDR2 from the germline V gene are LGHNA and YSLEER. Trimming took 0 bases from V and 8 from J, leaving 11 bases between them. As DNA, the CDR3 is TGCGCCAGCAGCCAAGATCCGGGGGGAGATTCACCCCTCCACTTT. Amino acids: CASSQDPGGDSPLHF.

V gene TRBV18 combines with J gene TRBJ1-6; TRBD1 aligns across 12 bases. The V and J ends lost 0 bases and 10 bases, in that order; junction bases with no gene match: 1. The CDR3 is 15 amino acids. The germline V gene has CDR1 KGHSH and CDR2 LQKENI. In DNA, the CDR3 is TGTGCCAGCTCACCACCGGGGACAGGGGGCTCACCCCTCCACTTT. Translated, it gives CASSPPGTGGSPLHF.

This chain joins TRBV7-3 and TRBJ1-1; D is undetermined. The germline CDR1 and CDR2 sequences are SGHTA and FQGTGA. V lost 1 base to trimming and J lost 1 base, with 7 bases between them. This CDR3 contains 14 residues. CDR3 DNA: TGTGCCAGCAGCTTAAGCGGCAGGAACACTGAAGCTTTCTTT. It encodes CASSLSGRNTEAFF.

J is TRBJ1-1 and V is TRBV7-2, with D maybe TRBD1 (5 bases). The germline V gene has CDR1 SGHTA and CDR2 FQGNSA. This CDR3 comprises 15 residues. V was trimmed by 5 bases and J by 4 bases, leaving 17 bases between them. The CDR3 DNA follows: TGTGCCAGCAGCCCTGGGGGGGGAAGAGCCACTGAAGCTTTCTTT. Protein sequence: CASSPGGGRATEAFF.

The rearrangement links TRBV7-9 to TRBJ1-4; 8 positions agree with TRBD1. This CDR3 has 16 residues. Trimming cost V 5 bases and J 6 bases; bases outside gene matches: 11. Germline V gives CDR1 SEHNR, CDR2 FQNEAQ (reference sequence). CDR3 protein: CASSHNRDRQYEKLFF. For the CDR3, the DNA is TGTGCCAGCAGCCACAACCGGGACAGGCAATATGAAAAACTGTTTTTT.

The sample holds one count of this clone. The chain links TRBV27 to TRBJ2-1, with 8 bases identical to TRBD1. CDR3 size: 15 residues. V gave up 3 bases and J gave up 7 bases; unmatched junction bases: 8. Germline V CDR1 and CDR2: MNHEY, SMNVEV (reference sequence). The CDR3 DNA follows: TGTGCCAGCAGTTTCCAAGGACAGGGCCTGAATGAGCAGTTCTTC. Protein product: CASSFQGQGLNEQFF.

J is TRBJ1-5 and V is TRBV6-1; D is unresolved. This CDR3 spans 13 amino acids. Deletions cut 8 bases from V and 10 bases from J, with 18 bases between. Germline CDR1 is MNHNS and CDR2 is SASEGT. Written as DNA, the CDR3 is TGTGCCAGCTCCCGCCCCCTAGGTGCCCCCCAGCATTTT. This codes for CASSRPLGAPQHF.

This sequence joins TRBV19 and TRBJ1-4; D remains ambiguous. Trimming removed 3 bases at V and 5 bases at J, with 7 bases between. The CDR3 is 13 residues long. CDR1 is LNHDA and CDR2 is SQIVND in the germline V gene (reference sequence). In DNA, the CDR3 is TGTGCCAGTAGTATCGCGAGCAATGAAAAACTGTTTTTT. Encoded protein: CASSIASNEKLFF.

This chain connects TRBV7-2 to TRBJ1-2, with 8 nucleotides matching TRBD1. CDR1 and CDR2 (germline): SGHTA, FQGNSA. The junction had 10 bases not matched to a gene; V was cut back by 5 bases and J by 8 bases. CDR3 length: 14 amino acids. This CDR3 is CASSTPGGFWGYTF. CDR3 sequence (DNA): TGTGCCAGCAGCACCCCAGGGGGCTTTTGGGGCTACACCTTC.

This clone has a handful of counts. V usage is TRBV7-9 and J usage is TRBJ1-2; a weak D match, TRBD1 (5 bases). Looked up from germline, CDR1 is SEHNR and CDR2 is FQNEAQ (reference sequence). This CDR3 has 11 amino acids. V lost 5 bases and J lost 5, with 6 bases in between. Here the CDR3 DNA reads TGTGCCAGCAGCCAGGGTTATGGCTACACCTTC. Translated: CASSQGYGYTF. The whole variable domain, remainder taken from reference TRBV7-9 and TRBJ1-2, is DTGVSQNPRHKITKRGQNVTFRCDPISEHNRLYWYRQTLGQGPEFLTYFQNEAQLEKSRLLSDRFSAERPKGSFSTLEIQRTEQGDSAMYLCASSQGYGYTFGSGTRLTVV.

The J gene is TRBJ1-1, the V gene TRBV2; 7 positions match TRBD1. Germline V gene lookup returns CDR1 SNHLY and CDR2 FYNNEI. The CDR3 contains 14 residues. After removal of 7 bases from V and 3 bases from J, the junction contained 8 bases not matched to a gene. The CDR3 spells CASTTGASYTEAFF. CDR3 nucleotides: TGTGCCAGCACTACAGGGGCCTCCTACACTGAAGCTTTCTTT.

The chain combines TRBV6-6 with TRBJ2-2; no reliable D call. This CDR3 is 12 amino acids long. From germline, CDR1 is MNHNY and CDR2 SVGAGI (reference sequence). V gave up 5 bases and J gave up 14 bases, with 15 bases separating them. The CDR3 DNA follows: TGTGCCAGCAGTGGCGACTTGCCAGCTCTGTTTTTT. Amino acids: CASSGDLPALFF.

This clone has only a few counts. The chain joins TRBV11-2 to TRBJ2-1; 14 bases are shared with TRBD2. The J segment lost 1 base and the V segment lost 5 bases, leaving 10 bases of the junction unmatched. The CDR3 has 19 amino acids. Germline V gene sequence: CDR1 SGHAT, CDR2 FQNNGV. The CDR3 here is CASSARTSGGSLSYNEQFF. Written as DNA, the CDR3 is TGTGCCAGCAGCGCCCGGACTAGCGGGGGGTCTTTGTCCTACAATGAGCAGTTCTTC. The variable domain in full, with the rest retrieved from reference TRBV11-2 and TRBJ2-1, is EAGVAQSPRYKIIEKRQSVAFWCNPISGHATLYWYQQILGQGPKLLIQFQNNGVVDDSQLPKDRFSAERLKGVDSTLKIQPAKLEDSAVYLCASSARTSGGSLSYNEQFFGPGTRLTVL.

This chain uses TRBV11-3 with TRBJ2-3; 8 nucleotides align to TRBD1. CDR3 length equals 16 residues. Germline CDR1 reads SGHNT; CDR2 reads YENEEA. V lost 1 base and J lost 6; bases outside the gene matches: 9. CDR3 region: CASSLGRTGPADTQYF. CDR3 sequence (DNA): TGTGCCAGCAGCTTAGGACGGACAGGGCCAGCCGATACGCAGTATTTT.

Written as DNA, the CDR3 is TGTGCCAGCAGCTTTCCGGGACAACTCCACGAGCAGTACTTC. This sequence encodes CASSFPGQLHEQYF. V is TRBV7-9 and J is TRBJ2-7; maybe TRBD1 (6 bases). Germline-derived CDR1 and CDR2 are SEHNR and FQNEAQ (reference sequence). Trimming removed 3 bases from V and 5 bases from J, with 14 bases in between. This CDR3 is built from 14 residues.

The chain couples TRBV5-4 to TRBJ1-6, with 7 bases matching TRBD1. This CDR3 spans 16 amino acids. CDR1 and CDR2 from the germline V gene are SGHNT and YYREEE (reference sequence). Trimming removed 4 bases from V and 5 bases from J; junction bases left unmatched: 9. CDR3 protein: CASSDLQGRHNSPLHF. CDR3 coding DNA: TGTGCCAGCAGCGACCTACAGGGGAGACATAATTCACCCCTCCACTTT. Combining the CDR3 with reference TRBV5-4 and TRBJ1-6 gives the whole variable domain ETGVTQSPTHLIKTRGQQVTLRCSSQSGHNTVSWYQQALGQGPQFIFQYYREEENGRGNFPPRFSGLQFPNYSSELNVNALELDDSALYLCASSDLQGRHNSPLHFGNGTRLTVT.